What follows are 26 T cell receptor beta chains derived from one specimen sequenced in a study of early T cells in non-severe SARS-CoV-2 infection. TCRdb recomputed calls from the 5' RACE reads with MiXCR, one row per CDR3 protein. In the table there are 90,000 or so distinct CDR3 sequences, 15% of which are singletons. Sequences were obtained from whole blood. The receptors were gathered from an adult who was a healthcare worker with PCR-confirmed SARS-CoV-2 infection or an uninfected control (not recorded which).

V gene TRBV28 combines with J gene TRBJ1-2, with D hard to call. Germline V gives CDR1 MDHEN, CDR2 SYDVKM. The CDR3 runs 14 residues. The V gene lost 3 bases and the J gene lost 2 bases, with 10 bases spanning the gap. The CDR3: CASSFPIRNYGYTF. Written as DNA, the CDR3 is TGTGCCAGCAGTTTTCCGATTCGGAACTATGGCTACACCTTC.

This sequence joins TRBV12-3 or TRBV12-4 and TRBJ2-3; 12 bases are a match to TRBD2. The CDR3 is made up of 14 amino acids. V lost 6 bases to trimming and J lost 6 bases; unmatched junction nucleotides: 4. CDR3 loop: CASRTSGSWDTQYF. CDR3 coding DNA: TGTGCCAGCAGGACTAGCGGGAGTTGGGATACGCAGTATTTT.

The chain combines TRBV9 with TRBJ2-2, with 8 bases fitting TRBD2. The J segment lost 2 bases and the V segment lost 4 bases, leaving 7 bases of the junction unmatched. Germline CDR1 and CDR2: SGDLS and YYNGEE. CDR3 length: 16 residues. This CDR3 reads CASSPYSGINTGELFF. CDR3 nucleotides: TGTGCCAGCAGCCCCTATAGCGGGATCAACACCGGGGAGCTGTTTTTT.

This clonotype was seen only a few times. The CDR3 DNA sequence: TGTGCCAGTAGTATTTTCCATCGGACCAAAAACATTCAGTACTTC. Amino acid sequence: CASSIFHRTKNIQYF. This sequence joins TRBV19 and TRBJ2-4, with no clear D. V lost 3 bases and J lost 2, with 11 bases in between. Germline V gene sequence: CDR1 LNHDA, CDR2 SQIVND (reference sequence). This CDR3 spans 15 amino acids.

The chain employs TRBV7-2 and TRBJ2-3; D ambiguous. V lost 5 bases and J 1 base, leaving 13 bases between the germline ends. The CDR3 covers 15 residues. Germline V lookup: CDR1 SGHTA, CDR2 FQGNSA. The CDR3 DNA reads TGTGCCAGCAGCCGAACAGTTACTGGCACAGATACGCAGTATTTT. Amino acids: CASSRTVTGTDTQYF. Drawing the rest from reference TRBV7-2 and TRBJ2-3, the complete variable domain is GAGVSQSPSNKVTEKGKDVELRCDPISGHTALYWYRQSLGQGLEFLIYFQGNSAPDKSGLPSDRFSAERTGGSVSTLTIQRTQQEDSAVYLCASSRTVTGTDTQYFGPGTRLTVL.

The chain joins TRBV11-3 to TRBJ2-2, with D unresolved. The CDR3 contains 15 residues. From germline, CDR1 is SGHNT and CDR2 YENEEA. V shed 4 bases and J shed 0 bases, with 9 bases lying between them. The CDR3 loop reads CASSSDPTNTGELFF. The CDR3 region has the DNA TGTGCCAGCAGCTCTGACCCAACGAACACCGGGGAGCTGTTTTTT.

By share of the sample, this clonotype is medium-sized (0.01 to 0.1%). The chain couples TRBV12-3 or TRBV12-4 to TRBJ2-1; TRBD2 agrees at 8 bases. J lost 9 bases, V lost 6 bases, and 13 bases had no gene match. This CDR3 region has 15 residues. In nucleotides, the CDR3 is TGTGCCAGCAGCCTCAATGCGGGAGGAACCAGTGAGCAGTTCTTC. Residues: CASSLNAGGTSEQFF.

In its sample, this clonotype ranks as medium-sized. The V and J genes are TRBV7-3 and TRBJ2-1; TRBD1 might be the D (6 bases). Germline-derived CDR1 and CDR2 are SGHTA and FQGTGA. This CDR3 comprises 14 residues. V lost 4 bases and J 6 bases, leaving 13 bases between the germline ends. The CDR3 protein is CASSSPDRPNEQFF. The CDR3 bases are TGTGCCAGCAGCTCCCCGGACAGACCCAATGAGCAGTTCTTC.

The chain has TRBV9 and TRBJ1-2; 8 bases are a match to TRBD1. From germline, CDR1 is SGDLS and CDR2 YYNGEE. V was pared by 4 bases and J by 8 bases, with 1 base of the junction left unmatched. The CDR3 runs to 11 residues. CDR3 nucleotide sequence: TGTGCCAGCAGCTCAGGGGGCGGCTACACCTTC. Translating gives CASSSGGGYTF.

This chain uses TRBV6-6 with TRBJ2-5; TRBD2 matches 9 bases. V lost 6 bases, J lost 2 bases, and 13 bases stayed unmatched. This CDR3 is 17 amino acids long. In germline, CDR1 is MNHNY, CDR2 SVGAGI (reference sequence). The CDR3 sequence is CASRGASGAGSQETQYF. The CDR3 DNA reads TGTGCCAGCAGAGGGGCTAGCGGGGCTGGGTCACAAGAGACCCAGTACTTC.

This clonotype has only one observation. The chain carries TRBV10-3 and TRBJ2-5; 7 nucleotides line up with TRBD1. The CDR3 runs 12 residues. Per the germline V gene, CDR1 is ENHRY and CDR2 is SYGVKD. The junction had 6 bases not matched to a gene; V was cut back by 10 bases and J by 4 bases. CDR3 coding DNA: TGTGCCACTCAGGGGGACGGAGAGACCCAGTACTTC. As protein: CATQGDGETQYF.

This chain connects TRBV20-1 to TRBJ2-1, with 12 bases that match TRBD2. CDR1 DFQATT and CDR2 SNEGSKA come from the germline V gene (reference sequence). CDR3 length: 14 amino acids. V gave up 4 bases and J gave up 9 bases; unmatched junction bases: 7. This chain's CDR3 is CSAILAGGPGEQFF. DNA for the CDR3: TGCAGTGCTATTCTAGCGGGAGGGCCGGGTGAGCAGTTCTTC.

This clonotype turned up a few times. This sequence joins TRBV20-1 and TRBJ2-3; TRBD2 agrees at 8 bases. V shed 3 bases and J 6 bases; nucleotides not matched to a gene: 14. The CDR3 contains 16 residues. Germline CDR1 reads DFQATT; CDR2 reads SNEGSKA (reference sequence). The chain's CDR3 is CSASNPRSGRRDTQYF. As DNA, the CDR3 is TGCAGTGCTAGTAATCCTAGGAGCGGGAGAAGGGATACGCAGTATTTT.

In its sample, this clonotype was seen a few times. The chain has TRBV5-4 and TRBJ2-1; D gene uncertain. Trimming took 4 bases from V and 10 from J, leaving 12 bases between them. Germline V gene data show CDR1 as SGHNT and CDR2 as YYREEE (reference sequence). CDR3 size: 12 residues. Here the CDR3 reads CASSLGYREQFF. The CDR3 nucleotides are TGTGCCAGCAGCCTGGGTTATCGCGAGCAGTTCTTC.

The table lists this clonotype with a few counts. The chain is built from TRBV5-1 and TRBJ1-1; 7 nucleotides line up with TRBD1. Germline V gives CDR1 SGHRS, CDR2 YFSETQ. After removal of 4 bases from V and 6 bases from J, the junction contained 9 bases not matched to a gene. CDR3 length: 14 amino acids. CDR3 region: CASSTGTVVAEAFF. The CDR3 nucleotides are TGCGCCAGCAGCACCGGGACAGTCGTAGCTGAAGCTTTCTTT.

The chain combines TRBV7-3 with TRBJ1-1; 7 nucleotides agree with TRBD1. Germline-derived CDR1 and CDR2 are SGHTA and FQGTGA. V gave up 2 bases and J gave up 8 bases; unmatched junction bases: 8. The CDR3 sequence is 14 residues long. The CDR3 DNA sequence: TGTGCCAGCAGCTTAGGGGGACAGCCCAAGGAAGCTTTCTTT. It codes for CASSLGGQPKEAFF.

There are many counts of this clonotype. The gene calls are TRBV4-1 and TRBJ1-6; 7 bases agree with TRBD1. V was clipped by 0 bases and J by 8 bases; unmatched bases: 4. There are 15 residues in the CDR3. CDR1 MGHRA and CDR2 YSYEKL come from the germline V gene. The CDR3 DNA reads TGCGCCAGCAGCCAAGATGGGACAGCACATTCACCCCTCCACTTT. Translation gives CASSQDGTAHSPLHF.

The chain has TRBV28 and TRBJ1-5; TRBD1 agrees at 7 bases. Unmatched junction bases numbered 8, after V lost 6 bases and J lost 0 bases. This CDR3 is built from 16 residues. CDR1 is MDHEN, CDR2 SYDVKM, per germline. CDR3 protein: CASSLTGVRSNQPQHF. The CDR3 DNA is TGTGCCAGCAGCCTCACAGGGGTCCGTAGCAATCAGCCCCAGCATTTT. Full variable domain (outside the CDR3, taken from reference TRBV28 and TRBJ1-5): DVKVTQSSRYLVKRTGEKVFLECVQDMDHENMFWYRQDPGLGLRLIYFSYDVKMKEKGDIPEGYSVSREKKERFSLILESASTNQTSMYLCASSLTGVRSNQPQHFGDGTRLSIL.

The chain uses TRBV7-9 and TRBJ2-7, with D maybe TRBD1 (6 bases). V lost 3 bases and J 4 bases, leaving 13 bases between the germline ends. This CDR3 has 14 amino acids. Germline values: CDR1 SEHNR, CDR2 FQNEAQ (reference sequence). This chain's CDR3 is CASSFSFRGYEQYF. Written as DNA, the CDR3 is TGTGCCAGCAGCTTCTCCTTTAGGGGGTACGAGCAGTACTTC.

The J gene is TRBJ2-1, the V gene TRBV7-9, with D perhaps matching TRBD2 (5 bases). This CDR3 region has 14 residues. Germline CDR1 reads SEHNR; CDR2 reads FQNEAQ (reference sequence). V was pared by 1 base and J by 8 bases, with 12 bases between. CDR3 amino acids: CASSLGRGYHEQFF. CDR3 bases: TGTGCCAGCAGCTTAGGCCGGGGTTATCATGAGCAGTTCTTC.

This chain links TRBV5-4 with TRBJ1-2; D call uncertain. V lost 0 bases and J lost 7, with 13 bases in between. CDR3 length: 14 amino acids. Germline-derived CDR1 and CDR2 are SGHNT and YYREEE (reference sequence). CDR3 nucleotides: TGTGCCAGCAGCTTGGCATGGCTTACCTGTGGCTACACCTTC. It encodes CASSLAWLTCGYTF.

This clonotype was counted a few times. CDR3 bases: TGTGCCAGCACCTATGAGGGTCGGGAGAGCTACACCTTC. It is translated as CASTYEGRESYTF. The chain is built from TRBV12-3 or TRBV12-4 and TRBJ1-2; D is unclear. V lost 7 bases and J lost 9, with 18 bases in between. CDR3 length equals 13 residues.

This clonotype has a count of ten or more. The rearrangement joins TRBV12-3 or TRBV12-4 to TRBJ1-4; 7 bases match TRBD1. The J segment lost 11 bases and the V segment lost 2 bases, leaving 5 bases of the junction unmatched. The CDR3 is 13 amino acids. The CDR3 spells CASSLPLTGKLFF. CDR3 coding DNA: TGTGCCAGCAGTTTACCCTTGACAGGGAAACTGTTTTTT.

The J gene is TRBJ2-7, the V gene TRBV9; TRBD2 is a possible D gene (5 bases). This CDR3 contains 14 residues. Germline CDR1 and CDR2: SGDLS and YYNGEE. The V gene lost 3 bases and the J gene lost 5 bases, with 15 bases spanning the gap. CDR3 in DNA: TGTGCCAGCAGCGGCCGGGTCCTCGGGAACGAGCAGTACTTC. It specifies CASSGRVLGNEQYF.

In this sample, this clonotype turned up many times. This rearrangement joins TRBV21-1 to TRBJ2-1; the table's TRBD1 call for D was not verified on the DNA. TRBV21-1 has pseudogene status. The CDR3 spans 15 residues. In DNA, the CDR3 is TGTGCCAGCAGCTCTGGGACCGACTCCTACAATGAGCAGTTCTTC. Encoded protein: CASSSGTDSYNEQFF.

The sample holds many counts of this clonotype. V is TRBV20-1 and J is TRBJ2-7; D remains unclear. Germline assignment: CDR1 DFQATT and CDR2 SNEGSKA (reference sequence). The CDR3 is made up of 15 amino acids. The ends were cut back, 5 bases at V and 3 bases at J, with 20 bases in the middle. CDR3 protein: CSAHPRAPGDYEQYF. The DNA for the CDR3 is TGCAGTGCTCACCCCCGGGCGCCCGGTGACTACGAGCAGTACTTC.